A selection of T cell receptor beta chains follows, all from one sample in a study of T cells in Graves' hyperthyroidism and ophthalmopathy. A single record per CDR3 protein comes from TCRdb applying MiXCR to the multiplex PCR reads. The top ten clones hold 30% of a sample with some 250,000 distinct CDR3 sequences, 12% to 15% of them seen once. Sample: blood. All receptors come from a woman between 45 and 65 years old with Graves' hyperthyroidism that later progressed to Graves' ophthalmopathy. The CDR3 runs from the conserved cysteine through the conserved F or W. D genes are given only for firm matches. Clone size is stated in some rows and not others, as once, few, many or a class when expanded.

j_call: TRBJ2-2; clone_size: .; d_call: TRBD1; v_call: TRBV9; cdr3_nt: TGTGCCAGCAGCGTTACCGGGACAGGGAACTCCGGGGAGCTGTTTTTT; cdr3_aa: CASSVTGTGNSGELFF
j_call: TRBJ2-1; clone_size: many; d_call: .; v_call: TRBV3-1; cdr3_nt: TGTGCCAGCAGCCAAGAGGGGGGCGCCTACAATGAGCAGTTCTTC; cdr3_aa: CASSQEGGAYNEQFF
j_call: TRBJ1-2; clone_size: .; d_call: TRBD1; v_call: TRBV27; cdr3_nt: TGTGCCAGCAGTTCGCGCGGGACAGAATTTGGCTACACCTTC; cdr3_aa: CASSSRGTEFGYTF
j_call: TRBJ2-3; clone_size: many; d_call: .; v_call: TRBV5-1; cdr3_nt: TGCGCCAGCAGCTTGGAGGAGAGCACAGATACGCAGTATTTT; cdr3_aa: CASSLEESTDTQYF
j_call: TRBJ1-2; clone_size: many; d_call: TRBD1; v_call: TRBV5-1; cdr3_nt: TGCGCCAGCAGCGCATCAGGGGGCAACTATGGCTACACCTTC; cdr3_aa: CASSASGGNYGYTF
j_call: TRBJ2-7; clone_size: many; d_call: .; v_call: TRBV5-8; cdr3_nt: TGTGCCAGCAGCTTCCAGGACCCATCCTTAGGGCAGTACTTC; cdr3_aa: CASSFQDPSLGQYF
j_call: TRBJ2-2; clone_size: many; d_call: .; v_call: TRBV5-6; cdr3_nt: TGTGCCAGCAGCTTGTGGACAGCCCGAACAGGGGAGCTGTTTTTT; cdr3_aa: CASSLWTARTGELFF
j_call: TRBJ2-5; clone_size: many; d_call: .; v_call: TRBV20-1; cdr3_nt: TGCAGTGCTAGAGCACAAGAGACCCAGTACTTC; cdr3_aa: CSARAQETQYF
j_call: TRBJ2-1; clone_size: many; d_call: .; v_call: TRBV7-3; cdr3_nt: TGTGCCAGCAGCTTAACCAGGGAACCCTACAATGAGCAGTTCTTC; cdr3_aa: CASSLTREPYNEQFF
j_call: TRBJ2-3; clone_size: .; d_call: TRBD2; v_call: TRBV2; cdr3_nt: TGTGCCAGCAGTGTCGCGCTAGCGGGAACCACAGATACGCAGTATTTT; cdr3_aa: CASSVALAGTTDTQYF
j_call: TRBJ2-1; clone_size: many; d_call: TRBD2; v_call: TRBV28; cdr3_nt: TGTGCCAGCCGGCCCGGCAGCGGGCTAGCGGGCAGCTCCTACAATGAGCAGTTCTTC; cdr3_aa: CASRPGSGLAGSSYNEQFF
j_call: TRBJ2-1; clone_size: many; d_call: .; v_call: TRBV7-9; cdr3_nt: TGTGCCAGCAGCTTAAAGGCTCCGTTGGGCTCCTACAATGAGCAGTTCTTC; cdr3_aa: CASSLKAPLGSYNEQFF
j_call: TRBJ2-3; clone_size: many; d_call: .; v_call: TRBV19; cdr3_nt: TGTGCCAGTAGTATGGAGGGAGATACGCAGTATTTT; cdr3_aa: CASSMEGDTQYF
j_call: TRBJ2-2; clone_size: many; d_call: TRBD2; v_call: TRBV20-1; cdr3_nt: TGCAGTGCTACGGTAGCGGGAAGGGGGAACTCCGGGGAGCTGTTTTTT; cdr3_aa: CSATVAGRGNSGELFF
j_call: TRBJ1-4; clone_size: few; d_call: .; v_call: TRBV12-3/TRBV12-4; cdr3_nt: TGTGCCAGCAGTTTGGAGCAGGGGCCTAATGAAAAACTGTTTTTT; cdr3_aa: CASSLEQGPNEKLFF
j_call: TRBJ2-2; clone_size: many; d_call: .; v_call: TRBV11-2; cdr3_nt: TGTGCCAGCAGCTTAGTTGGGATGGACGGGGAGCTGTTTTTT; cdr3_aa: CASSLVGMDGELFF
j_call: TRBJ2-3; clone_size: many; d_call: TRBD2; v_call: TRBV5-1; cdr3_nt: TGCGCCAGCAGCCCAGAACTAGCGGGAGGGGTACTATATACGCAGTATTTT; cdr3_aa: CASSPELAGGVLYTQYF
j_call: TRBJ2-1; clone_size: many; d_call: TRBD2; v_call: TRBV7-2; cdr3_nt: TGTGCCAGCAGGGCCGGGACTAGCCAAAACAATGAGCAGTTCTTC; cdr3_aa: CASRAGTSQNNEQFF
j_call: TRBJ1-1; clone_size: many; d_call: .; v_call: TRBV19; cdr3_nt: TGTGCCAGTAGTAAAAACTACAGGGCCGGGAGCACTGAAGCTTTCTTT; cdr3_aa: CASSKNYRAGSTEAFF
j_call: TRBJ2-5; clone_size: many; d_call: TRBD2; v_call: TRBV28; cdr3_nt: TGTGCCAGCAGTTCTAGCGGGAGGGCCCGAGAGACCCAGTACTTC; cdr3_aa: CASSSSGRARETQYF
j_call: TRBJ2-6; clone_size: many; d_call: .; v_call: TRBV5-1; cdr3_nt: TGCGCCAGCAGCTTGGATATTCTAGTTGGGGCCAACGTCCTGACTTTC; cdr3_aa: CASSLDILVGANVLTF
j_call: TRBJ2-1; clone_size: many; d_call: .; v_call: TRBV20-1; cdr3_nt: TGCAGTGCTAGAGTGGGAGGTCCCTACAATGAGCAGTTCTTC; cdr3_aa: CSARVGGPYNEQFF
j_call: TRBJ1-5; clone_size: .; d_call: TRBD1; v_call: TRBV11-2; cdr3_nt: TGTGCCAGCAGCCCCCCCCAAGGACAGGGAACTCAGCCCCAGCATTTT; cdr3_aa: CASSPPQGQGTQPQHF
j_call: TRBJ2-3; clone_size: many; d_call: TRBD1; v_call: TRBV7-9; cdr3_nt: TGTGCCAGCATCGGACAGGCGTACACAGATACGCAGTATTTT; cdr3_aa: CASIGQAYTDTQYF
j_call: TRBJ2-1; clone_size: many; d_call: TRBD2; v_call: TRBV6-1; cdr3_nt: TGTGCCAGCAGTAAACTAGCGGGAGGGTACAATGAGCAGTTCTTC; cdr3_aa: CASSKLAGGYNEQFF
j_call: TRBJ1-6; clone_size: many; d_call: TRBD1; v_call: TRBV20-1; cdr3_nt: TGCAGTGCTAGCTATCAGGGACAGACTAATTCACCCCTCCACTTT; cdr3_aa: CSASYQGQTNSPLHF
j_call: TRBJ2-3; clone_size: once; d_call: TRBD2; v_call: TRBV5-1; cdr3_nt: TGCGCCAGCAGCGAGACTAGCGGGAGGGCCGTAGATACGCAGTATTTT; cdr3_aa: CASSETSGRAVDTQYF
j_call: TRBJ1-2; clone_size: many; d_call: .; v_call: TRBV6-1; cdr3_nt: TGTGCCAGCACCGCCCGGCGGGGGGGGTATGGCTACACCTTC; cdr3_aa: CASTARRGGYGYTF
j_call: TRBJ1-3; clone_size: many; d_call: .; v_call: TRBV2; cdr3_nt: TGTGCCAGCAGTAATAGGGGGGACACCATATATTTT; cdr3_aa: CASSNRGDTIYF
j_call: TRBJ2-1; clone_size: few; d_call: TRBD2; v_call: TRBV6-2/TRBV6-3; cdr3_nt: TGTGCCAGCAGTTACCTAACCGGACTAGCGGTAACCAGCTCCTACAATGAGCAGTTCTTC; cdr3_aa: CASSYLTGLAVTSSYNEQFF
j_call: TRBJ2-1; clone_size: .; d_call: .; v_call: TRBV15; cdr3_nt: TGTGCCACCAGCAGAGGCGCCCCGGGGCAGAGCTCCTACAATGAGCAGTTCTTC; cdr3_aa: CATSRGAPGQSSYNEQFF
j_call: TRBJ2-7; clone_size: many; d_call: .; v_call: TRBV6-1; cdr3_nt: TGTGCCAGCAGTAGTCGGAGGTCAAGCGGGGAGCAGTACTTC; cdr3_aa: CASSSRRSSGEQYF
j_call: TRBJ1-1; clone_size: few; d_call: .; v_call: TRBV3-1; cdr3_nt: TGTGCCAGCAGCGTCAGGGGAGTAAACACTGAAGCTTTCTTT; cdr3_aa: CASSVRGVNTEAFF
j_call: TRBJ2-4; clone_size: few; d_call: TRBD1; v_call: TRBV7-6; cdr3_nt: TGTGCCAGCAGCTGGGGGACAGAGCAAAACATTCAGTACTTC; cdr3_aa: CASSWGTEQNIQYF
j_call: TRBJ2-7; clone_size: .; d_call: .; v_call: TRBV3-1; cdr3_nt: TGTGCCAGCAGCCAAGATAACGTAAACTACGAGCAGTACTTC; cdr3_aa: CASSQDNVNYEQYF
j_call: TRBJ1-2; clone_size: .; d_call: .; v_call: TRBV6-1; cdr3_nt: TGTGCCAGTTCCTTCCAAATCAGGGGCTATGGCTACACCTTC; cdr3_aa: CASSFQIRGYGYTF